The next 29 T cell receptor beta chains were all read from a single sample in a study of T cell repertoires in cytomegalovirus infection. MiXCR, applied by TCRdb to the reads, yields one record per CDR3 protein. The sample consists of 300,000 or so distinct CDR3 sequences, about 23% of them appearing once. The specimen sequenced was PBMCs. These receptors all stem from a human donor in good health (CMV status not recorded). Some clones in this sample may be carry-over from other donors' samples.

This clonotype appeared a few times. The chain links TRBV5-1 to TRBJ1-2; 7 bases agree with TRBD1. V shed 4 bases, J shed 2 bases, and the junction held 5 bases outside the gene matches. Germline values: CDR1 SGHRS, CDR2 YFSETQ. This CDR3 region has 14 residues. As DNA, the CDR3 is TGCGCCAGCAGCCCGACGGGACAGAACTATGGCTACACCTTC. Its translation is CASSPTGQNYGYTF.

V usage is TRBV6-5 and J usage is TRBJ1-2; weak D call: TRBD1 (6 bases). There are 16 residues in the CDR3. V was trimmed by 4 bases and J by 0 bases, leaving 15 bases between them. Germline lookup yields CDR1 MNHEY and CDR2 SVGAGI. The CDR3 region has the DNA TGTGCCAGCAGTTCGAACCGGGACAAGACTAACTATGGCTACACCTTC. Protein product: CASSSNRDKTNYGYTF.

Many counts were recorded for this clonotype. The chain joins TRBV7-9 to TRBJ2-3; TRBD1 agrees at 7 bases. Germline V gene lookup returns CDR1 SEHNR and CDR2 FQNEAQ (reference sequence). Trimming took 11 bases from V and 3 from J; bases not matched to a gene: 11. The CDR3 is made up of 14 amino acids. The CDR3 sequence is CAGGQEIETDTQYF. The CDR3 nucleotides are TGTGCCGGAGGACAGGAGATCGAAACAGATACGCAGTATTTT.

In regard to this clonotype: Sequence at one end of the junction differs from germline and may be a read error. The chain has TRBV20-1 and TRBJ1-1, with a tentative D call TRBD1 (5 bases). The CDR3 has 14 residues. Germline CDR1 and CDR2: DFQATT and SNEGSKA (reference sequence). CDR3 coding DNA: TGCAGTGTTAGATGGGGCGGGACGAACACTGAAGCTTTCTTT. It encodes CSVRWGGTNTEAFF.

The J gene is TRBJ1-4, the V gene TRBV5-1, with no clear D. V was shortened by 0 bases and J by 0 bases, with 6 bases between the two germline ends. In germline, CDR1 is SGHRS, CDR2 YFSETQ. CDR3 length: 15 residues. In DNA, the CDR3 is TGCGCCAGCAGCTTGGACGGGACAACTAATGAAAAACTGTTTTTT. It specifies CASSLDGTTNEKLFF.

Ten or more counts support this clonotype. The chain has TRBV5-1 and TRBJ1-1; tentatively, D is TRBD1 (5 bases). Trimming left V 0 bases short and J 4 bases short, with 10 bases between. CDR1 is SGHRS, CDR2 YFSETQ, per germline. The CDR3 covers 14 residues. This CDR3 is CASSLARGGTEAFF. The CDR3 DNA reads as TGCGCCAGCAGCTTGGCGAGGGGCGGCACTGAAGCTTTCTTT.

V and J are TRBV7-3 and TRBJ2-3, with D perhaps TRBD1 or TRBD2 (6 bases each). The germline CDR1 and CDR2 sequences are SGHTA and FQGTGA. Trimming removed 0 bases at V and 2 bases at J, with 12 bases between. The CDR3 has 16 residues. In DNA form, the CDR3 reads TGTGCCAGCAGCTTAACCGGGGGCAAGTACACAGATACGCAGTATTTT. Encoded protein: CASSLTGGKYTDTQYF.

The V and J genes are TRBV12-3 or TRBV12-4 and TRBJ1-1; weak D call: TRBD1 (6 bases). V was pared by 8 bases and J by 6 bases, with 16 bases between. The CDR3 loop spans 13 amino acids. CDR3 loop: CASDHRVKAEAFF. Here the CDR3 DNA reads TGTGCCAGCGACCACAGGGTCAAGGCTGAAGCTTTCTTT.

This clonotype was detected many times. V is TRBV7-2 and J is TRBJ2-5; 8 nucleotides agree with TRBD1. The CDR3 is made up of 15 amino acids. After removal of 5 bases from V and 1 base from J, the junction contained 6 bases not matched to a gene. Looked up from germline, CDR1 is SGHTA and CDR2 is FQGNSA. In DNA form, the CDR3 reads TGTGCCAGCAGCGCCAGGACAGGGCTCCAAGAGACCCAGTACTTC. Its protein product is CASSARTGLQETQYF. Drawing the rest from reference TRBV7-2 and TRBJ2-5, the complete variable domain is GAGVSQSPSNKVTEKGKDVELRCDPISGHTALYWYRQSLGQGLEFLIYFQGNSAPDKSGLPSDRFSAERTGGSVSTLTIQRTQQEDSAVYLCASSARTGLQETQYFGPGTRLLVL.

The chain is built from TRBV19 and TRBJ2-2; maybe TRBD2 (5 bases). Germline values: CDR1 LNHDA, CDR2 SQIVND (reference sequence). The CDR3 is made up of 14 amino acids. Trimming removed 5 bases at V and 5 bases at J, with 12 bases between. The CDR3 region is CASSGDPGTGELFF. The CDR3 nucleotides read TGTGCCAGTAGTGGAGACCCGGGGACCGGGGAGCTGTTTTTT.

This chain connects TRBV4-1 to TRBJ1-3, with a tentative D call TRBD1 (6 bases). This CDR3 has 17 amino acids. Trimming removed 5 bases from V and 1 base from J, with 18 bases in between. Germline CDR1 and CDR2: MGHRA and YSYEKL. CDR3 amino acids: CASSSTGRGPSGNTIYF. CDR3 bases: TGCGCCAGCAGCTCAACCGGGCGGGGGCCGTCTGGAAACACCATATATTTT.

The table lists this clonotype with a few counts. The chain combines TRBV20-1 with TRBJ2-1; possibly TRBD1 for D (6 bases). V was pared by 2 bases and J by 8 bases, with 13 bases between. The CDR3 spans 13 residues. Germline V gene data show CDR1 as DFQATT and CDR2 as SNEGSKA (reference sequence). CDR3 residues: CSARTGTLDEQFF. The CDR3 region has the DNA TGCAGTGCTAGAACCGGGACACTCGATGAGCAGTTCTTC.

This clonotype has a handful of counts. This chain connects TRBV25-1 to TRBJ1-2; no clear D gene. V was clipped by 3 bases and J by 5 bases, with 10 bases between them. Germline lookup yields CDR1 MGHDK and CDR2 SYGVNS. The CDR3 consists of 13 residues. CDR3 protein: CASSEWTSYGYTF. CDR3 DNA: TGTGCCAGCAGTGAGTGGACTTCTTATGGCTACACCTTC.

This clonotype was recorded a few times. The V gene is TRBV27, the J gene TRBJ2-2; TRBD1 agrees at 10 bases. There are 18 residues in the CDR3. Unmatched junction bases numbered 11, after V lost 3 bases and J lost 4 bases. Germline V gives CDR1 MNHEY, CDR2 SMNVEV (reference sequence). For the CDR3, the DNA is TGTGCCAGCAGTTTTGGGACAGGGGATCAGCGGGGCACCGGGGAGCTGTTTTTT. Amino acid sequence: CASSFGTGDQRGTGELFF.

The chain joins TRBV7-2 to TRBJ2-7; D perhaps matches TRBD1 (6 bases). Per the germline V gene, CDR1 is SGHTA and CDR2 is FQGNSA. The CDR3 contains 14 residues. Trimming removed 5 bases at V and 7 bases at J, with 18 bases between. As DNA, the CDR3 is TGTGCCAGCAGCCCTCGTTTGGACAGCTTGGAGCAGTACTTC. This translates into CASSPRLDSLEQYF.

In its sample, this clonotype was seen a few times. The chain is built from TRBV28 and TRBJ2-7; TRBD1 might be the D (6 bases). This CDR3 has 13 amino acids. V dropped 6 bases and J dropped 5 bases, with 14 bases sitting between them. Germline CDR1 MDHEN, CDR2 SYDVKM. The CDR3 region is CASRSGQLDEQYF. The CDR3 DNA reads as TGTGCCAGCAGGTCGGGACAACTAGACGAGCAGTACTTC.

This chain connects TRBV5-5 to TRBJ2-2; no definite D call. The CDR3 runs 15 residues. CDR1 and CDR2 from the germline V gene are SGHKS and YYEKEE (reference sequence). The germline V and J ends were trimmed by 4 bases and 6 bases, with 16 bases remaining between them. The CDR3 coding sequence is TGTGCCAGCAGCCCTCTGGCCGTCATCCCCGGGGAGCTGTTTTTT. Its translation: CASSPLAVIPGELFF.

The chain employs TRBV20-1 and TRBJ1-1, with D tentatively TRBD1 (5 bases). Trimming cost V 5 bases and J 2 bases, with 18 bases left between them. The CDR3 runs to 15 residues. Germline V gene data show CDR1 as DFQATT and CDR2 as SNEGSKA (reference sequence). For the CDR3, the DNA is TGCAGTGCTGGACCTGATACAGACAGAAACACTGAAGCTTTCTTT. Translating it yields CSAGPDTDRNTEAFF.

V and J are TRBV6-2 or TRBV6-3 and TRBJ2-7, with TRBD2 matching over 7 bases. The germline CDR1 and CDR2 sequences are MNHEY and SVGEGT. V shed 3 bases, J shed 2 bases, and the junction held 13 bases outside the gene matches. This CDR3 comprises 17 residues. CDR3 sequence: CASSYRSASGTTYEQYF. CDR3 nucleotides: TGTGCCAGCAGTTATCGGTCCGCTTCCGGGACTACCTACGAGCAGTACTTC.

This clonotype was seen ten or more times. This chain links TRBV29-1 with TRBJ1-2, with D uncertain. The CDR3 totals 15 residues. V lost 1 base and J 0 bases, leaving 12 bases between the germline ends. Germline loops: CDR1 SQVTM, CDR2 ANQGSEA. The CDR3 reads CSVEGWGSANYGYTF. The CDR3 DNA reads TGCAGCGTTGAAGGGTGGGGTTCCGCTAACTATGGCTACACCTTC. The entire variable domain, with the rest obtained from reference TRBV29-1 and TRBJ1-2, is as follows: SAVISQKPSRDICQRGTSLTIQCQVDSQVTMMFWYRQQPGQSLTLIATANQGSEATYESGFVIDKFPISRPNLTFSTLTVSNMSPEDSSIYLCSVEGWGSANYGYTFGSGTRLTVV.

The V gene is TRBV7-8, the J gene TRBJ2-3; 9 positions agree with TRBD2. This CDR3 is built from 16 residues. Looked up from germline, CDR1 is SGHVS and CDR2 is FQNEAQ. J was trimmed by 5 bases and V by 1 base; bases with no gene match: 7. Here the CDR3 reads CASSLDRAGGGDTQYF. The CDR3 region has the DNA TGTGCCAGCAGCTTAGATAGGGCGGGAGGGGGAGATACGCAGTATTTT. The whole variable domain, remainder taken from reference TRBV7-8 and TRBJ2-3, is GAGVSQSPRYKVAKRGQDVALRCDPISGHVSLFWYQQALGQGPEFLTYFQNEAQLDKSGLPSDRFFAERPEGSVSTLKIQRTQQEDSAVYLCASSLDRAGGGDTQYFGPGTRLTVL.

The CDR3 protein is CASRPGEGIMRGYTF. The DNA of the CDR3 is TGTGCCAGCAGACCCGGCGAGGGTATAATGCGTGGCTACACCTTC. V usage is TRBV27 and J usage is TRBJ1-2; D is ambiguous. V was clipped by 6 bases and J by 7 bases, with 21 bases between them. The V gene's germline CDR1 is MNHEY and CDR2 SMNVEV (reference sequence). This CDR3 is 15 amino acids long.

The CDR3 is CASSRDQTNEKLFF. DNA for the CDR3: TGTGCCAGCAGTAGAGACCAAACTAATGAAAAACTGTTTTTT. The chain uses TRBV6-5 and TRBJ1-4; D not resolved. The CDR3 is made up of 14 amino acids. The V and J ends lost 5 bases and 1 base respectively, with 8 bases between them. From germline, CDR1 is MNHEY and CDR2 SVGAGI.

This clonotype was counted ten times or more. The chain is built from TRBV7-2 and TRBJ2-6; 7 bases line up with TRBD1. CDR3 length: 16 amino acids. CDR1 is SGHTA, CDR2 FQGNSA, per germline. After removal of 3 bases from V and 0 bases from J, the junction contained 2 bases not matched to a gene. The CDR3, as DNA: TGTGCCAGCAGCTTTAGACAGGGCTCTGGGGCCAACGTCCTGACTTTC. It is translated as CASSFRQGSGANVLTF. The variable domain in full, completed from reference TRBV7-2 and TRBJ2-6, reads GAGVSQSPSNKVTEKGKDVELRCDPISGHTALYWYRQSLGQGLEFLIYFQGNSAPDKSGLPSDRFSAERTGGSVSTLTIQRTQQEDSAVYLCASSFRQGSGANVLTFGAGSRLTVL.

This clonotype was detected a few times. The V gene is TRBV11-3, the J gene TRBJ2-1, with 7 bases fitting TRBD1. V was pared by 5 bases and J by 8 bases, with 9 bases of the junction left unmatched. From germline, CDR1 is SGHNT and CDR2 YENEEA. The CDR3 totals 14 residues. The CDR3 reads CASSLRQGYHEQFF. The CDR3 nucleotides read TGTGCCAGCAGCCTAAGACAGGGTTACCATGAGCAGTTCTTC.

Details on this clonotype: One end of the junction is discordant with germline, which a read error may explain. The rearrangement uses TRBV28 and TRBJ2-1; 13 bases align to TRBD2. CDR3 length equals 18 residues. CDR1 MDHEN and CDR2 SYDVKM come from the germline V gene. CDR3 loop: CASSTGPPGLAGPNDQFF. CDR3 coding DNA: TGTGCCAGCAGTACAGGGCCCCCGGGACTAGCGGGGCCCAATGACCAGTTCTTC.

At least ten counts were recorded for this clonotype. This chain uses TRBV7-9 with TRBJ1-2; D is unresolved. Trimming removed 2 bases at V and 7 bases at J, with 8 bases between. The CDR3 totals 12 residues. Germline V gene data show CDR1 as SEHNR and CDR2 as FQNEAQ (reference sequence). Here the CDR3 DNA reads TGTGCCAGCAGCTTAAACGAGGCTGGCTACACCTTC. It yields the protein CASSLNEAGYTF.

The chain employs TRBV12-3 or TRBV12-4 and TRBJ1-4, with unresolved D. With 5 bases removed from V and 8 bases from J, the gap between germline ends came to 15 bases. This CDR3 comprises 14 residues. The DNA of the CDR3 is TGTGCCAGCAGTCCAGAGCGCGAAGTGGAAAAACTGTTTTTT. Residues: CASSPEREVEKLFF.

At least ten counts were recorded for this clonotype. This chain links TRBV7-2 with TRBJ1-1, with TRBD1 matching over 10 bases. The CDR3 runs to 17 residues. Per germline, CDR1 SGHTA and CDR2 FQGNSA. V gave up 2 bases and J gave up 3 bases; unmatched junction bases: 9. CDR3 sequence: CASSLWGTGVGYTEAFF. The CDR3 DNA reads as TGTGCCAGCAGCTTATGGGGGACAGGGGTGGGGTACACTGAAGCTTTCTTT.